Included here is one T cell receptor beta chain sequence, with context. Using immunoSEQ multiplex PCR, the repertoire was profiled, and TCRdb retains in-frame clones only, with some absent. The sample lists 30,000 to 40,000 clones, 90% seen once, with about 0.51% in the top ten. This record belongs to a study of T cell changes during pregnancy in multiple sclerosis. The origin of this receptor is a female donor with multiple sclerosis, enrolled in a pregnancy study. The sample here was CD4+ T cells from peripheral blood mononuclear cells, taken in the second trimester of pregnancy.

CDR3 coding DNA: TGTGCCAGTGCCCGGATAGCGGGAGGCTCCTACAATGAGCAGTTCTTC. Translating it yields CASARIAGGSYNEQFF. This chain joins TRBV27 and TRBJ2-1; 10 bases align to TRBD2. The CDR3 sequence is 16 residues long. V lost 9 bases, J lost 0 bases, and 8 bases stayed unmatched. The germline gives CDR1 MNHEY, CDR2 SMNVEV (reference sequence).